These 29 T cell receptor beta chains share one sample of origin, sequenced in a study of shared clonotypes between healthy human individuals. Sequenced by immunoSEQ multiplex PCR; TCRdb stores in-frame clones only, minus some. The data contain hundreds of thousands of clones, almost 97% of them singletons. The specimen was naive CD4+ T cells sorted from blood. The sample's subset: CD45RA+ positively selected. The source is a woman aged 25 to 39 in good health.

The chain links TRBV27 to TRBJ2-5; D not certain. TRBJ2-7 explains the end of the DNA better; the J call may be wrong. The V gene's germline CDR1 is MNHEY and CDR2 SMNVEV (reference sequence). The CDR3 is made up of 14 amino acids. The CDR3 region has the DNA TGTGCCAGCAGCGCTATGGCCCCCCCTGTCGAGCAGTACTTC. Translated, it gives CASSAMAPPVEQYF.

J is TRBJ2-7 and V is TRBV28, with D possibly being TRBD1 (7 bases). This CDR3 region has 14 residues. CDR1 is MDHEN, CDR2 SYDVKM, per germline. V dropped 6 bases and J dropped 5 bases, with 17 bases sitting between them. DNA of the CDR3: TGTGCCAGCAGCTTCAGGGGGGTTGTCAACGAGCAGTACTTC. This gives the protein CASSFRGVVNEQYF.

The gene calls are TRBV27 and TRBJ2-3; 7 positions agree with TRBD1. The CDR3 has 13 residues. V was clipped by 6 bases and J by 0 bases; unmatched bases: 0. Germline CDR1 is MNHEY and CDR2 is SMNVEV (reference sequence). CDR3 protein: CASRQGSTDTQYF. The CDR3 DNA is TGTGCCAGCAGACAGGGGAGCACAGATACGCAGTATTTT.

The chain links TRBV7-8 to TRBJ2-2; TRBD2 matches 7 bases. The CDR3 length is 17 residues. V gave up 3 bases and J gave up 3 bases; unmatched junction bases: 10. From germline, CDR1 is SGHVS and CDR2 FQNEAQ. CDR3 nucleotide sequence: TGTGCCAGCAGCTTCAGCTGGCGGGAGCGATACACCGGGGAGCTGTTTTTT. Protein product: CASSFSWRERYTGELFF.

V gene TRBV28 combines with J gene TRBJ2-5, with a possible D match to TRBD2 (5 bases). The germline V and J ends were trimmed by 2 bases and 4 bases, with 11 bases remaining between them. Germline values: CDR1 MDHEN, CDR2 SYDVKM. The CDR3 runs to 14 residues. CDR3 in DNA: TGTGCCAGCAGTTTACTTAGCGTAGGAGAGACCCAGTACTTC. Translation gives CASSLLSVGETQYF. The whole variable domain, filled in from reference TRBV28 and TRBJ2-5, reads DVKVTQSSRYLVKRTGEKVFLECVQDMDHENMFWYRQDPGLGLRLIYFSYDVKMKEKGDIPEGYSVSREKKERFSLILESASTNQTSMYLCASSLLSVGETQYFGPGTRLLVL.

The chain is built from TRBV6-6 and TRBJ2-1; 8 bases match TRBD2. V shed 5 bases, J shed 5 bases, and the junction held 11 bases outside the gene matches. CDR1 MNHNY and CDR2 SVGAGI come from the germline V gene (reference sequence). There are 16 residues in the CDR3. The CDR3, as DNA: TGTGCCAGCAGTACCCCCCGGCGAGCGGGGGACAATGAGCAGTTCTTC. Its protein is CASSTPRRAGDNEQFF.

The chain has TRBV2 and TRBJ1-5, with 7 bases lining up with TRBD1. The CDR3 contains 13 residues. Germline loops: CDR1 SNHLY, CDR2 FYNNEI. Trimming at V came to 7 bases and at J to 1 base, leaving 1 base not matched to a gene. The CDR3 sequence is CASTRGSNQPQHF. The CDR3 DNA reads as TGTGCCAGCACCAGGGGGAGCAATCAGCCCCAGCATTTT. Filled out from reference TRBV2 and TRBJ1-5, the complete variable domain reads EPEVTQTPSHQVTQMGQEVILRCVPISNHLYFYWYRQILGQKVEFLVSFYNNEISEKSEIFDDQFSVERPDGSNFTLKIRSTKLEDSAMYFCASTRGSNQPQHFGDGTRLSIL.

The chain uses TRBV5-1 and TRBJ2-2, with 8 bases lining up with TRBD1. With V trimmed by 4 bases and J by 6 bases, 8 bases remained unmatched. The CDR3 has 15 residues. The germline V gene has CDR1 SGHRS and CDR2 YFSETQ. The CDR3 DNA reads TGCGCCAGCAGCCTAAGGGACAGGTGGGCCGGGGAGCTGTTTTTT. Protein product: CASSLRDRWAGELFF.

This chain uses TRBV7-8 with TRBJ2-5, with D unclear. The J call is in doubt because the DNA end fits TRBJ2-7 better. Germline CDR1 is SGHVS and CDR2 is FQNEAQ. The CDR3 is 12 amino acids. The DNA for the CDR3 is TGTGCCAGCAGCCGGACGGACTACGAGCAGTACTTC. Protein: CASSRTDYEQYF.

The chain has TRBV7-2 and TRBJ2-1, with D hard to call. In germline, CDR1 is SGHTA, CDR2 FQGNSA. Trimming pared 4 bases from V and 10 bases from J, leaving 17 bases between. The CDR3 loop spans 14 amino acids. The CDR3 bases are TGTGCCAGCAGCTCCCCCATGGATTTATGGGAGCAGTTCTTC. This sequence encodes CASSSPMDLWEQFF. The entire variable domain, with the rest obtained from reference TRBV7-2 and TRBJ2-1, is as follows: GAGVSQSPSNKVTEKGKDVELRCDPISGHTALYWYRQSLGQGLEFLIYFQGNSAPDKSGLPSDRFSAERTGGSVSTLTIQRTQQEDSAVYLCASSSPMDLWEQFFGPGTRLTVL.

This sequence joins TRBV19 and TRBJ2-6, with D perhaps matching TRBD2 (6 bases). Trimming removed 5 bases from V and 4 bases from J, with 18 bases in between. This CDR3 has 17 amino acids. CDR1 is LNHDA, CDR2 SQIVND, per germline (reference sequence). Written as DNA, the CDR3 is TGTGCCAGTAGTTCGTTGGGAGGCACCGGCGGGGCCAACGTCCTGACTTTC. This sequence encodes CASSSLGGTGGANVLTF.

The gene calls are TRBV6-6 and TRBJ2-5; 9 nucleotides line up with TRBD2. The DNA matches TRBJ2-7 better at its end, which makes the J call doubtful. The CDR3 runs 15 residues. Per the germline V gene, CDR1 is MNHNY and CDR2 is SVGAGI (reference sequence). CDR3 DNA sequence: TGTGCCAGCAGATTCCTAGCGGGACCCTCCTACGAGCAGTACTTC. Residues: CASRFLAGPSYEQYF.

This chain links TRBV6-6 with TRBJ2-2; no definite D call. Germline V gives CDR1 MNHNY, CDR2 SVGAGI (reference sequence). Trimming left V 6 bases short and J 4 bases short, with 6 bases between. CDR3 length: 12 residues. CDR3 sequence (DNA): TGTGCCAGCAGCTCGGCCACCGGGGAGCTGTTTTTT. Residues: CASSSATGELFF.

In its sample, this clone was seen once. This chain links TRBV15 with TRBJ2-7; 9 bases agree with TRBD1. J lost 3 bases, V lost 5 bases, and 14 bases had no gene match. There are 17 residues in the CDR3. Germline V gene lookup returns CDR1 LNHNV and CDR2 YYDKDF (reference sequence). The CDR3 spells CATSGGQGPRTYYEQYF. In DNA, the CDR3 is TGTGCCACCAGCGGCGGACAGGGGCCACGAACTTACTACGAGCAGTACTTC.

Here the CDR3 DNA reads TGTGCCAGCAGCGGACAGGGTGACTTTGCAGATACGCAGTATTTT. Translation gives CASSGQGDFADTQYF. The chain links TRBV7-3 to TRBJ2-3, with 8 bases matching TRBD1. The CDR3 length is 15 residues. Germline CDR1 and CDR2: SGHTA and FQGTGA. V lost 5 bases to trimming and J lost 4 bases; unmatched junction nucleotides: 8. Full variable domain (outside the CDR3, taken from reference TRBV7-3 and TRBJ2-3): GAGVSQTPSNKVTEKGKYVELRCDPISGHTALYWYRQSLGQGPEFLIYFQGTGAADDSGLPNDRFFAVRPEGSVSTLKIQRTERGDSAVYLCASSGQGDFADTQYFGPGTRLTVL.

The chain couples TRBV7-7 to TRBJ2-2; possibly TRBD2 for D (5 bases). The germline V and J ends were trimmed by 5 bases and 2 bases, with 9 bases remaining between them. Germline V CDR1 and CDR2: SSHAT, FNYEAQ (reference sequence). This CDR3 is 14 amino acids long. CDR3 in amino acids: CASSPRTNTGELFF. CDR3 coding DNA: TGTGCCAGCAGCCCACGGACTAACACCGGGGAGCTGTTTTTT.

The CDR3 sequence is CASSLGLLRQGGGYEQYF. In DNA form, the CDR3 reads TGTGCCAGCAGTTTAGGGCTTTTGAGGCAGGGGGGAGGCTACGAGCAGTACTTC. The chain recombines TRBV28 with TRBJ2-7, with a weak D call TRBD1 (7 bases). Germline V CDR1 and CDR2: MDHEN, SYDVKM. The CDR3 is 18 amino acids. Deletions cut 2 bases from V and 3 bases from J, with 23 bases between.

This CDR3 is CASRGGLAWGEQYF. CDR3 in DNA: TGTGCCAGCAGGGGAGGACTAGCTTGGGGCGAGCAGTACTTC. This chain links TRBV27 with TRBJ2-5; 8 positions match TRBD2. The J call may be faulty, since TRBJ2-7 better matches the DNA end. Germline V gives CDR1 MNHEY, CDR2 SMNVEV (reference sequence). The CDR3 is 14 amino acids.

This chain joins TRBV2 and TRBJ1-5; 7 bases map to TRBD1. Germline CDR1 SNHLY, CDR2 FYNNEI. J lost 0 bases, V lost 7 bases, and 21 bases had no gene match. The CDR3 length is 20 residues. CDR3 region: CASKAVWDRIFKYSNQPQHF. DNA of the CDR3: TGTGCCAGCAAAGCTGTCTGGGACAGAATTTTTAAATATAGCAATCAGCCCCAGCATTTT.

This chain joins TRBV28 and TRBJ2-3; D ambiguous. V lost 6 bases and J 4 bases, leaving 8 bases between the germline ends. The CDR3 length is 12 residues. Germline values: CDR1 MDHEN, CDR2 SYDVKM. CDR3 coding DNA: TGTGCCAGCAGAGCTCCCCCAGATACGCAGTATTTT. It encodes CASRAPPDTQYF. Supplemented by reference TRBV28 and TRBJ2-3, the full variable domain reads DVKVTQSSRYLVKRTGEKVFLECVQDMDHENMFWYRQDPGLGLRLIYFSYDVKMKEKGDIPEGYSVSREKKERFSLILESASTNQTSMYLCASRAPPDTQYFGPGTRLTVL.

The chain couples TRBV28 to TRBJ2-2, with D unclear. Germline-derived CDR1 and CDR2 are MDHEN and SYDVKM. This CDR3 region has 15 residues. V was pared by 3 bases and J by 0 bases, with 8 bases between. CDR3 nucleotides: TGTGCCAGCAGTTTTCGTCAGCCGAACACCGGGGAGCTGTTTTTT. Encoded protein: CASSFRQPNTGELFF. Looking up the rest from reference TRBV28 and TRBJ2-2 gives the full variable domain: DVKVTQSSRYLVKRTGEKVFLECVQDMDHENMFWYRQDPGLGLRLIYFSYDVKMKEKGDIPEGYSVSREKKERFSLILESASTNQTSMYLCASSFRQPNTGELFFGEGSRLTVL.

This chain connects TRBV6-6 to TRBJ2-3, with D possibly called TRBD1 or TRBD2 (5 bases each). Germline CDR1 reads MNHNY; CDR2 reads SVGAGI (reference sequence). The ends were cut back, 4 bases at V and 1 base at J, with 15 bases in the middle. The CDR3 is made up of 16 amino acids. This chain's CDR3 is CASSSPSRDGTDTQYF. Here the CDR3 DNA reads TGTGCCAGCAGTTCCCCTAGCCGGGACGGCACAGATACGCAGTATTTT.

This rearrangement joins TRBV7-2 to TRBJ2-3, with TRBD1 matching over 7 bases. The CDR3 consists of 14 residues. Germline CDR1 and CDR2: SGHTA and FQGNSA. Germline trimming cut 5 bases from V and 2 bases from J; bases unmatched to any gene: 4. The CDR3 DNA is TGTGCCAGCAGCCAGACAGGGCTCACAGATACGCAGTATTTT. Protein product: CASSQTGLTDTQYF.

V gene TRBV7-9 combines with J gene TRBJ1-3, with D maybe TRBD1 (5 bases). The CDR3 sequence is 15 residues long. CDR1 and CDR2 (germline): SEHNR, FQNEAQ (reference sequence). V was cut by 3 bases and J by 0 bases, with 9 bases left in between. CDR3: CASSLGPVSGNTIYF. The CDR3 nucleotides read TGTGCCAGCAGCTTGGGACCGGTCTCTGGAAACACCATATATTTT.

Here the CDR3 reads CASSERETFSYEQYF. CDR3 nucleotides: TGTGCCAGCAGTGAGCGGGAAACCTTCTCCTACGAGCAGTACTTC. The chain is built from TRBV6-4 and TRBJ2-7, with D perhaps TRBD2 (6 bases). The germline V gene encodes CDR1 MRHNA and CDR2 SNTAGT. Trimming took 3 bases from V and 0 from J, leaving 12 bases between them. The CDR3 runs to 15 residues.

The chain combines TRBV28 with TRBJ2-7; D not resolved. The CDR3 has 13 residues. Looked up from germline, CDR1 is MDHEN and CDR2 is SYDVKM. V lost 3 bases and J 0 bases, leaving 6 bases between the germline ends. The CDR3 DNA sequence: TGTGCCAGCAGTTTTGAAAACTCCTACGAGCAGTACTTC. Translating gives CASSFENSYEQYF.

The chain employs TRBV5-8 and TRBJ2-2, with D possibly being TRBD1 (5 bases). Germline CDR1 SGHTS, CDR2 YDEGEE. The CDR3 covers 14 residues. The V gene lost 0 bases and the J gene lost 5 bases, with 8 bases spanning the gap. CDR3 coding DNA: TGTGCCAGCAGCTTGGTGCAGGGAACCGGGGAGCTGTTTTTT. Its translation is CASSLVQGTGELFF.

The chain combines TRBV6-1 with TRBJ1-2, with D possibly matching TRBD1 (6 bases). V lost 2 bases, J lost 2 bases, and 12 bases lay in between. The CDR3 extends over 15 amino acids. The germline gives CDR1 MNHNS, CDR2 SASEGT. The CDR3 here is CASSELKGVNYGYTF. The CDR3 coding sequence is TGTGCCAGCAGTGAACTGAAGGGGGTCAACTATGGCTACACCTTC.

V usage is TRBV27 and J usage is TRBJ2-1, with D possibly called TRBD1 or TRBD2 (7 bases each). V dropped 4 bases and J dropped 6 bases, with 19 bases sitting between them. This CDR3 contains 16 residues. Per the germline V gene, CDR1 is MNHEY and CDR2 is SMNVEV (reference sequence). DNA of the CDR3: TGTGCCAGCAGTTCGCAGGGGGGGGAGCTAGCCAATGAGCAGTTCTTC. This gives the protein CASSSQGGELANEQFF.